The 25 T cell receptor beta chains reported below all come from one sample, sequenced in a study of blood T cell repertoires in COVID-19 (dated by TCRdb to 2020 to 2021). The library was made by the immunoSEQ multiplex PCR assay. What TCRdb holds here is the immuneACCESS table cut down to in-frame rearrangements. Part of the clones is not present; checked against another copy, under half of the missing clones reflect an unresolved V gene, and the others are unexplained. This sample holds over 30,000 clones; roughly 88% were observed only once. Around 1% of the sample is taken by the ten largest. The specimen sequenced was peripheral blood. The receptor set was obtained from a man in his 70s with active or convalescent COVID-19.

J is TRBJ1-3 and V is TRBV9, with D uncertain. Germline V gene lookup returns CDR1 SGDLS and CDR2 YYNGEE. Between the trimmed V and J ends, which lost 4 bases and 0 bases, there was a span of 14 bases. The CDR3 is 16 residues long. CDR3 sequence reads: CASSPSLLSSGNTIYF. CDR3 sequence (DNA): TGTGCCAGCAGCCCCTCCCTACTGAGCTCTGGAAACACCATATATTTT.

The rearrangement links TRBV29-1 to TRBJ1-1, with 9 bases lining up with TRBD1. The CDR3 extends over 14 amino acids. Germline V gene lookup returns CDR1 SQVTM and CDR2 ANQGSEA. V lost 5 bases and J lost 11; bases outside the gene matches: 15. CDR3 sequence reads: CSVSTDRGSLRAFF. The CDR3 coding sequence is TGCAGCGTTTCAACGGACAGGGGTTCGTTGAGGGCTTTCTTT.

The chain joins TRBV4-1 to TRBJ2-2; 8 bases line up with TRBD2. V gave up 3 bases and J gave up 6 bases; unmatched junction bases: 18. Germline CDR1 reads MGHRA; CDR2 reads YSYEKL. The CDR3 consists of 19 residues. CDR3 sequence (DNA): TGCGCCAGCAGCCAGACGTGGTTTGGCGGGGGGACTGTGGCCGGGGAGCTGTTTTTT. The encoded protein is CASSQTWFGGGTVAGELFF.

This clone is a singleton in its sample. The chain combines TRBV28 with TRBJ1-5; 10 bases are a match to TRBD1. The CDR3 is 15 amino acids. Germline trimming cut 4 bases from V and 4 bases from J; bases unmatched to any gene: 4. The germline gives CDR1 MDHEN, CDR2 SYDVKM. The CDR3 DNA sequence: TGTGCCAGCAGTTGGTCGGGACAGGGGAATCAGCCCCAGCATTTT. It codes for CASSWSGQGNQPQHF.

The CDR3, as DNA: TGTGCCACCAGCAGAGATAGATCTTCCAGGGAGGGCACTGAAGCTTTCTTT. Translating it yields CATSRDRSSREGTEAFF. The J gene is TRBJ1-1, the V gene TRBV15, with D possibly TRBD1 on 5 matching bases. Germline CDR1 is LNHNV and CDR2 is YYDKDF (reference sequence). This CDR3 comprises 17 residues. The V end was cut by 0 bases, the J end by 4 bases, with 18 bases between. Full variable domain (remainder filled in from reference TRBV15 and TRBJ1-1): DAMVIQNPRYQVTQFGKPVTLSCSQTLNHNVMYWYQQKSSQAPKLLFHYYDKDFNNEADTPDNFQSRRPNTSFCFLDIRSPGLGDTAMYLCATSRDRSSREGTEAFFGQGTRLTVV.

This chain links TRBV2 with TRBJ2-7; the D gene is possibly TRBD2 (7 bases). The germline V gene encodes CDR1 SNHLY and CDR2 FYNNEI. V was clipped by 5 bases and J by 4 bases, with 21 bases between them. The CDR3 spans 16 residues. The CDR3: CASSPGGRDGSYEQYF. CDR3 sequence (DNA): TGTGCCAGCAGTCCGGGGGGCAGGGATGGGTCGTACGAGCAGTACTTC.

The chain combines TRBV9 with TRBJ1-5; TRBD1 matches at 7 bases. CDR3 length: 15 amino acids. In germline, CDR1 is SGDLS, CDR2 YYNGEE. J lost 9 bases, V lost 3 bases, and 12 bases had no gene match. DNA of the CDR3: TGTGCCAGCAGCGAGGGGACAGACAATGGGAGGCCCCAGCATTTT. Protein: CASSEGTDNGRPQHF. Looking up the rest from reference TRBV9 and TRBJ1-5 gives the full variable domain: DSGVTQTPKHLITATGQRVTLRCSPRSGDLSVYWYQQSLDQGLQFLIQYYNGEERAKGNILERFSAQQFPDLHSELNLSSLELGDSALYFCASSEGTDNGRPQHFGDGTRLSIL.

The count of this clone is one. The chain is built from TRBV29-1 and TRBJ2-1; D unclear. The CDR3 is 13 residues long. Germline loops: CDR1 SQVTM, CDR2 ANQGSEA. V was cut by 4 bases and J by 12 bases, with 19 bases left in between. The CDR3 DNA follows: TGCAGCGTTGGAGTAAGATACCCAAGTTGGCAGTTCTTC. Translating gives CSVGVRYPSWQFF.

There are a few counts of this clone. The chain has TRBV7-9 and TRBJ1-3; no definite D call. Germline lookup yields CDR1 SEHNR and CDR2 FQNEAQ (reference sequence). V was shortened by 5 bases and J by 0 bases, with 8 bases between the two germline ends. This CDR3 contains 14 residues. CDR3 nucleotide sequence: TGTGCCAGCAGCCCCCCGTACTCTGGAAACACCATATATTTT. The encoded protein is CASSPPYSGNTIYF.

This chain uses TRBV27 with TRBJ2-7, with 9 bases that match TRBD1. Germline CDR1 reads MNHEY; CDR2 reads SMNVEV (reference sequence). V trimming: 5 bases; J trimming: 2 bases; junction bases outside the gene matches: 4. The CDR3 consists of 14 residues. The CDR3 DNA reads as TGTGCCAGCAGTCACGGGGACAGGGCCTACGAGCAGTACTTC. Its translation: CASSHGDRAYEQYF.

The rearrangement joins TRBV4-2 to TRBJ2-1, with TRBD1 matching over 9 bases. Germline CDR1 and CDR2: LGHNA and YNFKEQ. The length of the CDR3 is 15 residues. The junction had 3 bases not matched to a gene; V was cut back by 4 bases and J by 2 bases. The CDR3 nucleotides are TGTGCCAGCAGCCTCACAGGGGGCCCCTACAATGAGCAGTTCTTC. The encoded protein is CASSLTGGPYNEQFF.

The gene calls are TRBV15 and TRBJ1-5, with a weak D call TRBD1 (6 bases). There are 15 residues in the CDR3. The germline V and J ends were trimmed by 0 bases and 7 bases, with 13 bases remaining between them. Germline assignment: CDR1 LNHNV and CDR2 YYDKDF (reference sequence). The CDR3 nucleotides are TGTGCCACCAGCAGAGATTACAGGGCGGAACAGCCCCAGCATTTT. Translating gives CATSRDYRAEQPQHF.

The chain recombines TRBV7-6 with TRBJ1-1; 7 bases align to TRBD1. CDR3 size: 11 residues. Germline loops: CDR1 SGHVS, CDR2 FNYEAQ. The ends lost 3 bases at V and 8 bases at J; junction bases unmatched: 0. The CDR3 reads CASSLDREAFF. CDR3 in DNA: TGTGCCAGCAGCTTGGACAGGGAAGCTTTCTTT.

This chain uses TRBV29-1 with TRBJ2-5; TRBD1 matches 8 bases. The germline V gene encodes CDR1 SQVTM and CDR2 ANQGSEA. The length of the CDR3 is 15 residues. V dropped 3 bases and J dropped 2; count of bases not matched to a gene: 8. The CDR3 sequence is CSVEGGQGPQETQYF. The DNA of the CDR3 is TGCAGCGTTGAGGGCGGACAGGGCCCGCAAGAGACCCAGTACTTC.

The chain employs TRBV5-1 and TRBJ2-1; D gene uncertain. V was pared by 5 bases and J by 6 bases, with 6 bases between. Germline assignment: CDR1 SGHRS and CDR2 YFSETQ. This CDR3 spans 11 amino acids. CDR3 residues: CASSISNEQFF. CDR3 nucleotide sequence: TGCGCCAGCAGTATATCCAATGAGCAGTTCTTC.

The chain employs TRBV5-1 and TRBJ1-5; D unresolved. The CDR3 is 13 residues long. CDR1 SGHRS and CDR2 YFSETQ come from the germline V gene. With 0 bases removed from V and 4 bases from J, the gap between germline ends came to 5 bases. The CDR3 loop reads CASSLGSNQPQHF. In nucleotides, the CDR3 is TGCGCCAGCAGCTTGGGCAGTAATCAGCCCCAGCATTTT.

The chain combines TRBV5-4 with TRBJ2-6; D is possibly TRBD1 (5 bases). CDR1 and CDR2 (germline): SGHNT, YYREEE (reference sequence). This CDR3 is 15 amino acids long. Trimming removed 0 bases from V and 2 bases from J, with 6 bases in between. CDR3 protein: CASSLEGTGANVLTF. CDR3 bases: TGTGCCAGCAGCTTGGAGGGGACTGGGGCCAACGTCCTGACTTTC. Variable domain in full (rest from reference TRBV5-4 and TRBJ2-6): ETGVTQSPTHLIKTRGQQVTLRCSSQSGHNTVSWYQQALGQGPQFIFQYYREEENGRGNFPPRFSGLQFPNYSSELNVNALELDDSALYLCASSLEGTGANVLTFGAGSRLTVL.

V gene TRBV2 combines with J gene TRBJ1-5; 9 bases map to TRBD1. This CDR3 is 14 amino acids long. V shed 4 bases and J 9 bases; nucleotides not matched to a gene: 7. Per germline, CDR1 SNHLY and CDR2 FYNNEI. Written as DNA, the CDR3 is TGTGCCAGCAGTGGACAGGGGGAGCAAGCGCCCCAGCATTTT. It encodes CASSGQGEQAPQHF.

The gene calls are TRBV6-5 and TRBJ1-4, with 8 bases aligning to TRBD1. Germline CDR1 reads MNHEY; CDR2 reads SVGAGI. V trimming: 0 bases; J trimming: 5 bases; junction bases outside the gene matches: 2. CDR3 length equals 15 residues. The CDR3, as DNA: TGTGCCAGCAGTTACTCGACAGGGGTAAATGAAAAACTGTTTTTT. Residues: CASSYSTGVNEKLFF.

Only a few counts were recorded for this clone. The rearrangement links TRBV27 to TRBJ1-5; 7 nucleotides line up with TRBD1. The length of the CDR3 is 17 residues. Trimming at V came to 6 bases and at J to 0 bases, leaving 11 bases not matched to a gene. The germline CDR1 and CDR2 sequences are MNHEY and SMNVEV (reference sequence). The CDR3 coding sequence is TGTGCCAGCAGGCAGAAACCGACAGGGTATAGCAATCAGCCCCAGCATTTT. It specifies CASRQKPTGYSNQPQHF.

The gene calls are TRBV6-1 and TRBJ1-2, with D perhaps TRBD1 (5 bases). V lost 1 base and J 3 bases, leaving 15 bases between the germline ends. Germline V gene lookup returns CDR1 MNHNS and CDR2 SASEGT. The CDR3 runs to 16 residues. CDR3 in amino acids: CASSEDWGHLYYGYTF. The DNA for the CDR3 is TGTGCCAGCAGTGAAGACTGGGGCCACCTATACTATGGCTACACCTTC.

The chain recombines TRBV11-1 with TRBJ2-7; D may be TRBD1 (6 bases). V was trimmed by 5 bases and J by 3 bases, leaving 14 bases between them. The CDR3 totals 14 residues. CDR1 and CDR2 (germline): SGHAT, FQDESV (reference sequence). The CDR3 sequence is CASSGIQGNYEQYF. In DNA, the CDR3 is TGTGCCAGCAGCGGAATACAGGGTAACTACGAGCAGTACTTC.

The V and J genes are TRBV6-5 and TRBJ1-1; D may be TRBD1 (5 bases). In germline, CDR1 is MNHEY, CDR2 SVGAGI. This CDR3 is built from 14 residues. V was pared by 7 bases and J by 1 base, with 13 bases between. CDR3 in amino acids: CASIPGEKNTEAFF. CDR3 DNA: TGTGCCAGCATTCCGGGGGAGAAGAACACTGAAGCTTTCTTT.

This rearrangement joins TRBV5-1 to TRBJ1-1; 9 nucleotides align to TRBD1. The CDR3 has 15 amino acids. The V and J ends lost 4 bases and 6 bases, in that order; junction bases with no gene match: 10. CDR1 and CDR2 (germline): SGHRS, YFSETQ. The CDR3 DNA is TGCGCCAGCAGCAATCGACAGGGGGGGAGCTCTGAAGCTTTCTTT. This codes for CASSNRQGGSSEAFF. The variable domain in full, completed from reference TRBV5-1 and TRBJ1-1, reads KAGVTQTPRYLIKTRGQQVTLSCSPISGHRSVSWYQQTPGQGLQFLFEYFSETQRNKGNFPGRFSGRQFSNSRSEMNVSTLELGDSALYLCASSNRQGGSSEAFFGQGTRLTVV.

The V call is TRBV6-2 or TRBV6-3, the J call TRBJ2-7; TRBD1 matches at 7 bases. CDR3 length: 16 residues. CDR1 is MNHEY and CDR2 is SVGEGT in the germline V gene. V trimming: 4 bases; J trimming: 2 bases; junction bases outside the gene matches: 11. The CDR3 DNA sequence: TGTGCCAGCAGTTCGGGGACAGTGCCTTCCCCCTACGAGCAGTACTTC. The encoded protein is CASSSGTVPSPYEQYF.